This entry concerns a single T cell receptor beta chain. As processed by the authors: Amplification of reference gene primers provided the estimated nucleated cell counts. The method was immunoSEQ multiplex PCR; TCRdb's version includes in-frame clones alone and lacks a portion of them. Clonal size and the V and J genes are those of that table, whereas D and trimming came from the DNA. The sample lists about 77,000 clones; about 80% were seen once. The data originate from a study of blood T cell repertoires in COVID-19. Overall study context: Spain, Italy and the United States supplied samples that represented acute and convalescent COVID-19. Sources were T cells, B-cell-depleted T cells, or PBMCs; the material itself was cDNA or gDNA.

The CDR3 length is 15 residues. Trimming removed 3 bases from V and 7 bases from J; junction bases left unmatched: 7. The V gene's germline CDR1 is MNHEY and CDR2 SMNVEV (reference sequence). The rearrangement uses TRBV27 and TRBJ2-3, with 10 bases aligning to TRBD2. The sequencing input was peripheral blood. The sequence was obtained from a woman in her 70s with acute or convalescent COVID-19. The CDR3 loop reads CASSLSSGGPNTQYF. CDR3 sequence (DNA): TGTGCCAGCAGTTTGTCTAGCGGGGGACCTAATACGCAGTATTTT.